These 21 T cell receptor beta chains came from one sample sequenced in a study of blood T cell repertoires in COVID-19. Sequencing used immunoSEQ multiplex PCR; TCRdb keeps in-frame clones, though not all of them. Seen here are about 480,000 clones, approximately 88% observed once, and the top ten hold approximately 1.8%. Sequenced: PBMCs or T cells enriched from blood (not recorded which). Receptor source: a woman aged 40 to 50 who had recovered from COVID-19.

This chain joins TRBV2 and TRBJ1-1; TRBD1 agrees at 9 bases. This CDR3 comprises 15 residues. From germline, CDR1 is SNHLY and CDR2 FYNNEI. The ends lost 5 bases at V and 1 base at J; junction bases unmatched: 5. Written as DNA, the CDR3 is TGTGCCAGCAGTACACAGGGGGCTTCGAACACTGAAGCTTTCTTT. It specifies CASSTQGASNTEAFF.

Of note for this clone: The junction shows a germline mismatch at one end, possibly a read error. This sequence joins TRBV7-7 and TRBJ2-1; a weak D match, TRBD2 (6 bases). The CDR3 is 18 residues long. Germline V gives CDR1 SSHAT, CDR2 FNYEAQ (reference sequence). CDR3 region: CASSRIPGRDPPWGEQFF. For the CDR3, the DNA is TGTGCTAGCAGCCGGATCCCGGGGCGGGATCCCCCGTGGGGTGAGCAGTTCTTC.

The chain uses TRBV29-1 and TRBJ2-5; TRBD2 is a possible D gene (6 bases). Germline V gene sequence: CDR1 SQVTM, CDR2 ANQGSEA. CDR3 length: 15 amino acids. The CDR3 here is CRPRRGANPQETQYF. The CDR3 coding sequence is TGCAGACCCCGGAGGGGCGCGAATCCCCAAGAGACCCAGTACTTC.

This clone was seen a single time. CDR3 loop: CASSPEQNTEAFF. The CDR3 DNA reads TGTGCCAGCTCACCGGAGCAGAACACTGAAGCTTTCTTT. The rearrangement joins TRBV18 to TRBJ1-1; D is uncertain. The germline V and J ends were trimmed by 3 bases and 1 base, with 6 bases remaining between them. CDR1 is KGHSH, CDR2 LQKENI, per germline. CDR3 length equals 13 residues.

A single count supports this clone. The chain employs TRBV5-1 and TRBJ2-3; D may be TRBD1 (5 bases). V lost 5 bases to trimming and J lost 2 bases, with 12 bases between them. Per germline, CDR1 SGHRS and CDR2 YFSETQ. This CDR3 has 14 amino acids. This CDR3 reads CASRTDFHTDTQYF. The DNA for the CDR3 is TGCGCCAGCAGGACAGATTTCCACACAGATACGCAGTATTTT.

This clone was detected a few times. The chain employs TRBV12-5 and TRBJ1-2; no clear D. The V end was cut by 4 bases, the J end by 2 bases, with 20 bases between. Germline CDR1 LGHNT, CDR2 FRNRAP. This CDR3 spans 17 amino acids. The DNA for the CDR3 is TGTGCTAGTGGTTCCCCCGGGGTTGGGGAGAAGAACTATGGCTACACCTTC. Its protein product is CASGSPGVGEKNYGYTF.

V and J are TRBV18 and TRBJ1-1, with 7 bases aligning to TRBD1. V shed 3 bases, J shed 1 base, and the junction held 5 bases outside the gene matches. The germline V gene encodes CDR1 KGHSH and CDR2 LQKENI. The CDR3 is 15 residues long. The CDR3 sequence: CASSPNQGENTEAFF. DNA for the CDR3: TGTGCCAGCTCACCCAATCAGGGGGAGAACACTGAAGCTTTCTTT.

The V call is TRBV6-2 or TRBV6-3, the J call TRBJ2-5; tentatively, D is TRBD1 (6 bases). The CDR3 sequence is 18 residues long. V was trimmed by 0 bases and J by 5 bases, leaving 22 bases between them. The germline gives CDR1 MNHEY, CDR2 SVGEGT. This CDR3 reads CASSYSISPRGKTETQYF. CDR3 sequence (DNA): TGTGCCAGCAGTTACTCGATATCGCCAAGGGGGAAAACCGAGACCCAGTACTTC.

The chain carries TRBV5-1 and TRBJ2-1, with D tentatively TRBD1 (5 bases). This CDR3 has 16 amino acids. V gave up 4 bases and J gave up 1 base, with 15 bases separating them. Germline loops: CDR1 SGHRS, CDR2 YFSETQ. The CDR3 region is CASSPPATGSYNEQFF. For the CDR3, the DNA is TGCGCCAGCAGCCCCCCAGCCACAGGTTCCTACAATGAGCAGTTCTTC.

The rearrangement links TRBV5-1 to TRBJ2-3; 10 nucleotides align to TRBD2. The CDR3 has 14 amino acids. Unmatched junction bases numbered 2, after V lost 3 bases and J lost 4 bases. Looked up from germline, CDR1 is SGHRS and CDR2 is YFSETQ. CDR3 region: CASSSGTSADTQYF. DNA of the CDR3: TGCGCCAGCAGCTCCGGGACTAGCGCAGATACGCAGTATTTT.

The rearrangement joins TRBV12-3 or TRBV12-4 to TRBJ2-1; 7 bases are shared with TRBD1. J gave up 9 bases and V 6 bases, and 2 bases lay outside the gene matches. The CDR3 covers 11 residues. CDR3 in DNA: TGTGCCAGCAGATACAGGGGTGAGCAGTTCTTC. Protein: CASRYRGEQFF.

The chain is built from TRBV4-3 and TRBJ1-5, with a weak D call TRBD1 (6 bases). The CDR3 is made up of 15 amino acids. CDR1 is LGHNA, CDR2 YSLEER, per germline. V was shortened by 4 bases and J by 2 bases, with 12 bases between the two germline ends. Here the CDR3 reads CASSLVGGGNQPQHF. CDR3 in DNA: TGCGCCAGCAGCCTTGTAGGGGGGGGCAATCAGCCCCAGCATTTT.

The V call is TRBV21-1, the J call TRBJ1-4; TRBD1, the table's D call, lacks a check against the DNA. TRBV21-1 constitutes a pseudogene. The CDR3 length is 14 residues. CDR3 DNA sequence: TGTGCCAGCAGCACGGGACAGGGCGCCGAAAAACTGTTTTTT. This translates into CASSTGQGAEKLFF.

This sequence joins TRBV18 and TRBJ1-1; TRBD1 agrees at 9 bases. Germline-derived CDR1 and CDR2 are KGHSH and LQKENI. The CDR3 consists of 17 residues. Losses at the gene ends were 2 bases for V and 7 bases for J; bases not matched to a gene: 14. The CDR3 bases are TGTGCCAGCTCACCAAACAGGGGGCTATCCCGGTCGGGTGAAGCTTTCTTT. Its protein is CASSPNRGLSRSGEAFF.

This chain uses TRBV5-1 with TRBJ1-1; 9 bases agree with TRBD1. Trimming took 3 bases from V and 4 from J; bases not matched to a gene: 7. The CDR3 consists of 15 residues. Germline CDR1 is SGHRS and CDR2 is YFSETQ. The CDR3 DNA reads TGCGCCAGCAGCTCCCAGACAGGGGGGGGCACTGAAGCTTTCTTT. Translating it yields CASSSQTGGGTEAFF.

This sequence joins TRBV6-1 and TRBJ1-3; no clear D gene. The CDR3 spans 14 residues. The V end was cut by 2 bases, the J end by 2 bases, with 7 bases between. The germline V gene has CDR1 MNHNS and CDR2 SASEGT. As DNA, the CDR3 is TGTGCCAGCAGTGAACTTTCCGCTGGAAACACCATATATTTT. Protein: CASSELSAGNTIYF.

V is TRBV7-9 and J is TRBJ2-1, with D perhaps matching TRBD2 (5 bases). Trimming shortened V by 1 base and J by 10 bases, and 11 bases separated the two germline ends. CDR3 size: 13 residues. Germline CDR1 SEHNR, CDR2 FQNEAQ (reference sequence). The CDR3 nucleotides are TGTGCCAGCAGCTTAGAGCGGTTTTTAGAGCAGTTCTTC. Its translation: CASSLERFLEQFF. The full variable domain, rest sourced from reference TRBV7-9 and TRBJ2-1, is DTGVSQNPRHKITKRGQNVTFRCDPISEHNRLYWYRQTLGQGPEFLTYFQNEAQLEKSRLLSDRFSAERPKGSFSTLEIQRTEQGDSAMYLCASSLERFLEQFFGPGTRLTVL.

This clone was counted a single time. The chain has TRBV29-1 and TRBJ1-1; no definite D call. V was pared by 6 bases and J by 8 bases, with 13 bases between. Per germline, CDR1 SQVTM and CDR2 ANQGSEA. The CDR3 length is 11 residues. Written as DNA, the CDR3 is TGCAGCGTCGGTTACTACGGGGAAGCTTTCTTT. This translates into CSVGYYGEAFF.

The chain combines TRBV19 with TRBJ2-7; 11 bases are a match to TRBD1. Trimming at V came to 4 bases and at J to 2 bases, leaving 7 bases not matched to a gene. This CDR3 comprises 16 residues. Germline V CDR1 and CDR2: LNHDA, SQIVND (reference sequence). The CDR3 loop is CASSNLGGQGAYEQYF. The CDR3 coding sequence is TGTGCCAGTAGTAATCTCGGGGGACAGGGGGCCTACGAGCAGTACTTC.

The chain links TRBV7-2 to TRBJ1-2, with D possibly being TRBD1 (5 bases). Germline CDR1 is SGHTA and CDR2 is FQGNSA. The ends were cut back, 2 bases at V and 2 bases at J, with 15 bases in the middle. The CDR3 totals 16 residues. The CDR3 DNA follows: TGTGCCAGCAGCTTAAATGGGGGGTTTGTCAACTATGGCTACACCTTC. Encoded protein: CASSLNGGFVNYGYTF.

The chain couples TRBV11-2 to TRBJ1-3; weak D call: TRBD1 (5 bases). CDR1 and CDR2 from the germline V gene are SGHAT and FQNNGV. The CDR3 has 14 residues. Trimming shortened V by 0 bases and J by 4 bases, and 7 bases separated the two germline ends. The CDR3 spells CASSLEQAGNTIYF. The CDR3 bases are TGTGCCAGCAGCTTAGAACAGGCCGGAAACACCATATATTTT.